This TCR beta chain originates from a study of post-analysis software for immune sequencing data. Study as a whole: Relapsing-remitting, secondary progressive and progressive-relapsing forms made up the multiple sclerosis disease courses. Study-level points and caveats: People with multiple sclerosis had a significantly lower normalized Chao1 diversity than controls did. A handful of TRBV segments occurring more often in patients than controls included TRBV5-6, TRBV5-1 and TRBV20-1. Analysis by F measure revealed that same-batch samples clustered strongly together.

Unique molecular identifiers had been added to the TCR beta cDNA libraries. T cells, roughly 0.9 to 11 million of them, yielded 500,000 to 600,000 cDNA molecules. TCRdb re-called the PCR reads through MiXCR, storing one row per CDR3 protein. Seen here are about 500,000 distinct CDR3 sequences, roughly 45% observed once, and the top ten hold around 10%. Germline V gives CDR1 LGHDT, CDR2 YNNKEL (reference sequence). The CDR3 length is 18 residues. Germline trimming cut 3 bases from V and 0 bases from J; bases unmatched to any gene: 4. A remark on this clonotype: Its antigen is as yet unknown.

V and J are TRBV3-1 and TRBJ2-2; TRBD2 aligns across 13 bases. Sequencing was carried out using blood. The sequence was obtained from a girl aged 5 to 17 with multiple sclerosis. The CDR3 loop is CASSHRGLAGANTGELFF. The CDR3, as DNA: TGTGCCAGCAGCCATCGCGGACTAGCGGGGGCGAACACCGGGGAGCTGTTTTTT. The variable domain in full, with the rest retrieved from reference TRBV3-1 and TRBJ2-2, is DTAVSQTPKYLVTQMGNDKSIKCEQNLGHDTMYWYKQDSKKFLKIMFSYNNKELIINETVPNRFSPKSPDKAHLNLHINSLELGDSAVYFCASSHRGLAGANTGELFFGEGSRLTVL.